The TCR beta chain under discussion was sequenced for a study of CD8 T cells in ankylosing spondylitis. The germline gives CDR1 DFQATT, CDR2 SNEGSKA (reference sequence). CDR3 size: 12 residues. V lost 6 bases to trimming and J lost 4 bases, with 13 bases between them. This clonotype was observed many times. Each CDR3 protein is one row after TCRdb ran MiXCR on the 5' RACE reads. The data contain about 130,000 distinct CDR3 sequences, 9.3% of them singletons. Sequenced material: blood, either unsorted or a sorted T cell fraction (not recorded which). This clonotype originated in a male donor with ankylosing spondylitis or in good health (not recorded which). The gene calls are TRBV20-1 and TRBJ2-7; D tentatively fits TRBD1 or TRBD2 (5 bases each). The CDR3 is CSALRDPYEQYF. The CDR3 DNA sequence: TGCAGTGCCCTCCGGGACCCATACGAGCAGTACTTC.